This TCR beta chain is drawn from a study of blood T cell repertoires in COVID-19. Study summary: COVID-19 samples from acute and convalescent phases originated in the United States, Italy and Spain.

The CDR3 is 15 residues long. Germline assignment: CDR1 SGDLS and CDR2 YYNGEE. V was pared by 2 bases and J by 2 bases, with 11 bases between. This clone was recorded once. Those enrolled, adults aged roughly 18 to 89 years, came from around 24 US areas. Original methodology: Estimation of nucleated cell counts was performed using reference gene primer amplification. Sequencing used immunoSEQ multiplex PCR; TCRdb keeps in-frame clones, though not all of them. From that table come the V and J calls and clone size; the DNA was used to work out D and trimming. The sample has under 300,000 clones, approximately 86% seen once.

Material: PBMCs or T cells enriched from blood (not recorded which). This receptor was obtained from a middle-aged woman with acute COVID-19. The V gene is TRBV9, the J gene TRBJ2-1, with a weak D call TRBD2 (6 bases). This CDR3 reads CASSVGGSAYNEQFF. CDR3 nucleotides: TGTGCCAGCAGCGTCGGAGGGAGCGCCTACAATGAGCAGTTCTTC.